The 2 T cell receptor beta chains below all came from one sample that was sequenced in a study of shared clonotypes between healthy human individuals. Sequencing used immunoSEQ multiplex PCR; TCRdb keeps in-frame clones, though not all of them. The data show about 2.3 million clones, roughly 90% seen once. Sample: naive CD4+ T cells from PBMCs. As to subset: CD45RA+ positively selected. The receptors shown here come from a man between 18 and 35 years old in good health. Some clones in this sample may be carry-over from other donors' samples.

The chain joins TRBV11-2 to TRBJ2-7, with a weak D call TRBD2 (6 bases). This CDR3 is 16 amino acids long. Germline CDR1 reads SGHAT; CDR2 reads FQNNGV. Trimming pared 3 bases from V and 6 bases from J, leaving 21 bases between. In nucleotides, the CDR3 is TGTGCCAGCAGCTTCATTCCTTGGAGGGGCCACTTCGAGCAGTACTTC. Protein: CASSFIPWRGHFEQYF.

This rearrangement joins TRBV19 to TRBJ1-4; 7 bases match TRBD1. This CDR3 comprises 13 residues. The germline V gene encodes CDR1 LNHDA and CDR2 SQIVND (reference sequence). Germline trimming cut 7 bases from V and 5 bases from J; bases unmatched to any gene: 4. CDR3 residues: CASTGTANEKLFF. CDR3 coding DNA: TGTGCCAGTACCGGGACAGCAAATGAAAAACTGTTTTTT.